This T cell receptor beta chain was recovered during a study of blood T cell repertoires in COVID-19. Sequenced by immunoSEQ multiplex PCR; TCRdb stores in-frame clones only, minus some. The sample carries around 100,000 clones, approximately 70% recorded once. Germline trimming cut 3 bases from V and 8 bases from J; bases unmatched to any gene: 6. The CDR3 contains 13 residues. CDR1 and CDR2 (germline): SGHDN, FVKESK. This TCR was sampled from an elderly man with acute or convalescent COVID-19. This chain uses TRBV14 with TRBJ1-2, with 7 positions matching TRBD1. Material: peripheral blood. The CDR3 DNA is TGTGCCAGCAGCCATGACAGGGTTGGCGGCTACACCTTC. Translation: CASSHDRVGGYTF.